Listed below are T cell receptor beta chains from one sample, sequenced in a study of control samples from healthy donors and cancer patients. Profiled with immunoSEQ multiplex PCR; TCRdb holds only in-frame clones, not every one. The sample includes about 110,000 clones, just under 85% of them seen just once. The sequenced material came from blood. These receptors all come from a man younger than 35 in good health. Both conserved end residues are part of each CDR3. D genes are given only for firm matches. Size is stated for part of the rows, as once, few or many counts, or as a class when the clone is expanded.

j_gene,v_gene,abundance,d_gene,CDR3aa,CDR3nt
TRBJ2-2,TRBV15,-,TRBD1,CATSGRQGNTGELFF,TGTGCCACCAGCGGACGACAGGGGAACACCGGGGAGCTGTTTTTT
TRBJ1-4,TRBV29-1,-,-,CSVGQLNNEKLFF,TGCAGCGTTGGACAGCTCAATAATGAAAAACTGTTTTTT
TRBJ1-4,TRBV29-1,-,-,CSAILSNEKLFF,TGCAGCGCGATACTTTCTAATGAAAAACTGTTTTTT
TRBJ2-1,TRBV5-5,-,TRBD2,CASSLPSGAHYNEQFF,TGTGCCAGCAGCTTACCCAGCGGGGCCCACTACAATGAGCAGTTCTTC
TRBJ1-1,TRBV9,once,TRBD1,CASSVDGTGFAEAFF,TGTGCCAGCAGCGTAGATGGGACAGGGTTCGCTGAAGCTTTCTTT
TRBJ2-5,TRBV7-8,once,TRBD2,CASSLVPGGARETQYF,TGTGCCAGCAGCCTAGTGCCCGGGGGGGCGCGGGAGACCCAGTACTTC
TRBJ2-5,TRBV7-8,-,TRBD2,CASSLFSGGQETQYF,TGTGCCAGCAGCTTGTTTAGCGGGGGCCAAGAGACCCAGTACTTC
TRBJ1-2,TRBV9,-,TRBD1,CASSVARDRGYGYTF,TGTGCCAGCAGCGTAGCTCGGGACAGGGGCTATGGCTACACCTTC
TRBJ1-4,TRBV7-8,-,TRBD1,CASSLWGQGPLKLFF,TGTGCCAGCAGCTTATGGGGACAGGGGCCCCTAAAACTGTTTTTT
TRBJ1-1,TRBV5-4,few,-,CASSLKRNTEAFF,TGTGCCAGCAGCTTGAAACGGAACACTGAAGCTTTCTTT
TRBJ2-5,TRBV5-6,-,TRBD1,CASSSPSRGQETQYF,TGTGCCAGCAGCTCCCCGTCCAGGGGGCAAGAGACCCAGTACTTC
TRBJ2-3,TRBV11-2,-,-,CASSLGGLQYF,TGTGCCAGCAGCTTAGGAGGATTGCAGTATTTT
TRBJ1-1,TRBV10-3,-,-,CAGKEGPSTEAFF,TGTGCCGGAAAGGAGGGGCCGAGCACTGAAGCTTTCTTT
TRBJ2-5,TRBV9,-,TRBD2,CASSSAVGGKTQYF,TGTGCCAGCAGCTCAGCGGTCGGGGGGAAGACCCAGTACTTC
TRBJ1-2,TRBV7-9,-,-,CASSLVRYGYTF,TGTGCCAGCAGCTTAGTCAGATATGGCTACACCTTC
TRBJ2-3,TRBV4-1,-,TRBD1,CASSQGQGGTDTQYF,TGCGCCAGCAGCCAGGGACAGGGGGGCACAGATACGCAGTATTTT
TRBJ1-2,TRBV7-9,once,-,CASSARDYGYTF,TGTGCCAGCAGCGCCAGGGACTATGGCTACACCTTC
TRBJ1-3,TRBV30,-,-,CAWSPLSGNTIYF,TGTGCCTGGAGTCCATTGTCTGGAAACACCATATATTTT
TRBJ1-1,TRBV12-3/TRBV12-4,-,-,CATRRGDTEAFF,TGTGCCACTCGGCGAGGAGACACTGAAGCTTTCTTT
TRBJ1-3,TRBV7-9,-,-,CASSLYGGTGNTIYF,TGTGCCAGCAGCTTATACGGGGGCACAGGAAACACCATATATTTT
TRBJ2-3,TRBV6-2/TRBV6-3,-,TRBD2,CASSTSGATDTQYF,TGTGCCAGCAGTACTAGCGGGGCTACAGATACGCAGTATTTT
TRBJ2-5,TRBV7-8,-,-,CASSFVRDLKETQYF,TGTGCCAGCAGCTTTGTCAGGGATTTAAAAGAGACCCAGTACTTC
TRBJ2-1,TRBV6-5,once,TRBD1,CASSPRGLTYNEQFF,TGTGCCAGCAGTCCTAGGGGGCTTACCTACAATGAGCAGTTCTTC
TRBJ1-6,TRBV14,once,-,CASSQDYGRSPLHF,TGTGCCAGCAGCCAAGATTATGGGCGGTCACCCCTCCACTTT
TRBJ2-6,TRBV23-1,-,TRBD1,CASSRDRLGSGANVLTF,TGCGCCAGCAGCCGGGACAGGCTCGGCTCTGGGGCCAACGTCCTGACTTTC
TRBJ2-5,TRBV27,-,-,CASSLTRGNFQETQYF,TGTGCCAGCAGTTTGACAAGGGGGAATTTTCAAGAGACCCAGTACTTC
TRBJ2-3,TRBV5-1,once,TRBD2,CASSLAEAGTQYF,TGCGCCAGCAGCTTGGCCGAAGCGGGGACGCAGTATTTT
TRBJ2-5,TRBV5-4,-,TRBD2,CASSFGGGLGETQYF,TGTGCCAGCAGCTTCGGGGGGGGCCTAGGGGAGACCCAGTACTTC
TRBJ1-5,TRBV7-8,-,-,CASSVRPEQGSNQPQHF,TGTGCCAGCAGCGTTCGCCCGGAACAGGGAAGCAATCAGCCCCAGCATTTT
TRBJ2-3,TRBV12-5,-,-,CASGLSGASTDTQYF,TGTGCTAGTGGTTTGAGCGGTGCTAGCACAGATACGCAGTATTTT
TRBJ2-5,TRBV2,few,TRBD1,CASSGQGLRETQYF,TGTGCCAGCTCCGGACAGGGATTGAGAGAGACCCAGTACTTC
TRBJ1-1,TRBV4-3,-,-,CASSHPGNTEAFF,TGCGCCAGCAGCCATCCGGGGAACACTGAAGCTTTCTTT
TRBJ1-1,TRBV15,-,-,CATSRDRGTEAFF,TGTGCCACCAGCAGAGATAGGGGCACTGAAGCTTTCTTT
TRBJ1-4,TRBV18,few,-,CASSMTGEKLFF,TGTGCCAGCTCAATGACGGGCGAAAAACTGTTTTTT
TRBJ2-3,TRBV4-3,-,-,CASSQKAQIRDTQYF,TGCGCCAGCAGCCAAAAGGCACAAATCAGAGATACGCAGTATTTT
TRBJ2-1,TRBV5-1,-,TRBD1,CASSQTGDNEQFF,TGCGCCAGCAGCCAGACAGGGGACAATGAGCAGTTCTTC
TRBJ1-6,TRBV7-9,-,TRBD1,CASSSDRVINSPLHF,TGTGCCAGCAGCTCCGACAGGGTGATAAATTCACCCCTCCACTTT
TRBJ1-2,TRBV9,-,-,CASSVSSNYGYTF,TGTGCCAGCAGCGTATCTTCTAACTATGGCTACACCTTC
TRBJ1-1,TRBV6-1,-,-,CASSEIWGDRKAFF,TGTGCCAGCAGTGAAATATGGGGTGACAGAAAAGCTTTCTTT
TRBJ1-1,TRBV7-2,-,-,CASRAHGGRTEAFF,TGTGCCAGCAGAGCCCACGGGGGCCGGACTGAAGCTTTCTTT
TRBJ2-1,TRBV5-6,once,-,CASSRGRSRVNEQFF,TGTGCCAGCAGCCGAGGGAGGTCAAGGGTCAATGAGCAGTTCTTC
TRBJ1-4,TRBV6-5,-,-,CASSYSGDPWEKLFF,TGTGCCAGCAGTTACTCCGGAGACCCGTGGGAAAAACTGTTTTTT
TRBJ1-4,TRBV5-6,-,-,CASSLVDEKLFF,TGTGCCAGCAGCTTGGTGGATGAAAAACTGTTTTTT
TRBJ1-1,TRBV5-1,-,-,CASSANTAQNTEAFF,TGCGCCAGCAGCGCAAATACGGCCCAGAACACTGAAGCTTTCTTT
TRBJ1-6,TRBV18,-,TRBD1,CASSPGQNSPLHF,TGTGCCAGCTCACCGGGACAGAATTCACCCCTCCACTTT
TRBJ1-1,TRBV12-3/TRBV12-4,-,-,CASSLKFRGEAFF,TGTGCCAGCAGTTTAAAATTTCGGGGGGAAGCTTTCTTT
TRBJ1-2,TRBV11-2,-,-,CASSLGPAGYTF,TGTGCCAGCAGCCTCGGGCCCGCGGGCTACACCTTC
TRBJ2-5,TRBV28,few,TRBD1,CASRPPGGRRTQYF,TGTGCCAGCAGACCCCCAGGGGGCAGGAGGACCCAGTACTTC
TRBJ2-5,TRBV6-5,-,-,CASSYSGSQETQYF,TGTGCCAGCAGTTACTCAGGATCCCAAGAGACCCAGTACTTC
TRBJ2-5,TRBV9,-,-,CASSVSLGHQETQYF,TGTGCCAGCAGCGTAAGTCTGGGTCATCAAGAGACCCAGTACTTC
TRBJ1-2,TRBV4-1,-,-,CASSQDRTVTYGYTF,TGCGCCAGCAGCCAAGACCGGACAGTTACCTATGGCTACACCTTC